This T cell receptor (beta chain) was documented in a study of vaccination effects on CD4 cells after COVID-19. Study summary: PBMC were cultured at around 2 million per well with around 10 IU/ml IL-2 and approximately 10 ug/ml peptides.

Once cultured for about 9 days, the cells underwent separation to obtain CD4+ T cells. Two doses of BNT162b2 or mRNA-1273 vaccine were administered to participants. CDR3 length: 13 residues. Trimming left V 3 bases short and J 7 bases short, with 12 bases between. CDR1 and CDR2 from the germline V gene are SNHLY and FYNNEI. Clones were read by immunoSEQ multiplex PCR, and TCRdb kept only the in-frame ones, dropping some. Counted here are just over 55,000 clones, around 84% occurring once; the ten biggest clones make up about 4.5%. This clone showed up just once. Its specificity is unknown. The chain carries TRBV2 and TRBJ2-5; D perhaps matches TRBD2 (6 bases). The sequence was collected from a human donor who received a COVID-19 vaccine. Material: CD4+ T cells from PBMCs cultured without peptide, obtained after COVID-19 vaccination. The CDR3 reads CASSDWEVATQYF. The CDR3 DNA reads TGTGCCAGCAGTGATTGGGAGGTGGCGACCCAGTACTTC.